The 18 T cell receptor beta chains given below trace back to one sample, sequenced in a study of blood T cell repertoires in COVID-19. Clones were sequenced by immunoSEQ multiplex PCR, and TCRdb holds only the in-frame ones, with some missing. The data hold around 230,000 clones, with roughly four fifths observed a single time. The sequenced sample consisted of peripheral blood. All receptors come from a woman aged 60-75 years with active or convalescent COVID-19.

The genes are TRBV19 and TRBJ1-3; D unclear. The V and J ends lost 3 bases and 0 bases respectively, with 9 bases between them. CDR1 is LNHDA, CDR2 SQIVND, per germline (reference sequence). The CDR3 length is 15 residues. The CDR3 DNA is TGTGCCAGTAGTATCGGTAGCCTCTCTGGAAACACCATATATTTT. Translating gives CASSIGSLSGNTIYF.

The chain couples TRBV6-2 or TRBV6-3 to TRBJ2-7; 9 nucleotides agree with TRBD2. The junction had 10 bases not matched to a gene; V was cut back by 7 bases and J by 0 bases. Germline values: CDR1 MNHEY, CDR2 SVGEGT. The CDR3 runs to 16 residues. The CDR3 nucleotides are TGTGCCAGCACCCCCCTTAGCGGGGGCAGCTCCTACGAGCAGTACTTC. Amino acids: CASTPLSGGSSYEQYF.

This clone was seen more than once but under ten times. V gene TRBV2 combines with J gene TRBJ2-7; TRBD2 agrees at 7 bases. This CDR3 has 14 residues. The ends lost 8 bases at V and 3 bases at J; junction bases unmatched: 10. Germline values: CDR1 SNHLY, CDR2 FYNNEI. CDR3 in amino acids: CASGLGGSHYEQYF. DNA of the CDR3: TGTGCCAGCGGCCTCGGGGGGTCCCACTACGAGCAGTACTTC.

The J gene is TRBJ1-2, the V gene TRBV19, with D unclear. V was clipped by 0 bases and J by 4 bases, with 6 bases between them. Germline CDR1 and CDR2: LNHDA and SQIVND (reference sequence). This CDR3 has 13 amino acids. CDR3 DNA: TGTGCCAGTAGTATAGACGGTTCCTATGGCTACACCTTC. As protein: CASSIDGSYGYTF.

The V and J genes are TRBV19 and TRBJ1-5; D unclear. V lost 9 bases and J lost 2, with 17 bases in between. Germline lookup yields CDR1 LNHDA and CDR2 SQIVND (reference sequence). The CDR3 length is 15 residues. The CDR3 here is CASNRGGLGNQPQHF. CDR3 DNA sequence: TGTGCCAGCAATCGAGGCGGCCTTGGCAATCAGCCCCAGCATTTT.

The table lists this clone with a count of one. CDR3 sequence: CASSPRAGGVQETQYF. The CDR3 DNA reads as TGTGCCAGCTCACCACGAGCGGGGGGGGTGCAAGAGACCCAGTACTTC. This chain joins TRBV18 and TRBJ2-5; 10 bases agree with TRBD2. CDR3 length: 16 residues. J was trimmed by 2 bases and V by 1 base; bases with no gene match: 4. Germline V gene sequence: CDR1 KGHSH, CDR2 LQKENI. The full variable domain, with the rest looked up from reference TRBV18 and TRBJ2-5, is NAGVMQNPRHLVRRRGQEARLRCSPMKGHSHVYWYRQLPEEGLKFMVYLQKENIIDESGMPKERFSAEFPKEGPSILRIQQVVRGDSAAYFCASSPRAGGVQETQYFGPGTRLLVL.

The J gene is TRBJ2-5, the V gene TRBV20-1; D gene unclear. Germline loops: CDR1 DFQATT, CDR2 SNEGSKA (reference sequence). This CDR3 region has 11 residues. V shed 0 bases and J shed 5 bases, with 4 bases lying between them. The chain's CDR3 is CSARDLETQYF. CDR3 nucleotides: TGCAGTGCTAGAGATCTTGAGACCCAGTACTTC.

This rearrangement joins TRBV20-1 to TRBJ1-1; D is undetermined. The germline gives CDR1 DFQATT, CDR2 SNEGSKA (reference sequence). Trimming cost V 3 bases and J 1 base, with 9 bases left between them. The CDR3 consists of 13 residues. The CDR3 protein is CSASASGNTEAFF. The CDR3 coding sequence is TGCAGTGCTAGTGCGTCGGGGAACACTGAAGCTTTCTTT.

The chain couples TRBV9 to TRBJ2-3; TRBD2 matches 8 bases. CDR1 is SGDLS and CDR2 is YYNGEE in the germline V gene. The CDR3 sequence is 14 residues long. With V trimmed by 0 bases and J by 5 bases, 2 bases remained unmatched. The chain's CDR3 is CASSVAGGQDTQYF. CDR3 DNA sequence: TGTGCCAGCAGCGTAGCGGGGGGGCAAGATACGCAGTATTTT.

The genes are TRBV28 and TRBJ1-2, with unresolved D. The CDR3 loop spans 13 amino acids. V lost 4 bases and J 4 bases, leaving 10 bases between the germline ends. Germline values: CDR1 MDHEN, CDR2 SYDVKM. The CDR3 nucleotides read TGTGCCAGCAGTTGGGCAGTAGGCTATGGCTACACCTTC. This gives the protein CASSWAVGYGYTF.

The rearrangement joins TRBV5-8 to TRBJ2-5, with 10 bases lining up with TRBD1. V shed 7 bases, J shed 5 bases, and the junction held 8 bases outside the gene matches. The CDR3 has 14 residues. The germline gives CDR1 SGHTS, CDR2 YDEGEE. The CDR3 loop is CASGDRGLRETQYF. The CDR3 DNA follows: TGTGCCAGCGGTGACAGGGGGCTAAGGGAGACCCAGTACTTC. Full variable domain (missing parts from reference TRBV5-8 and TRBJ2-5): EAGVTQSPTHLIKTRGQQATLRCSPISGHTSVYWYQQALGLGLQFLLWYDEGEERNRGNFPPRFSGRQFPNYSSELNVNALELEDSALYLCASGDRGLRETQYFGPGTRLLVL.

The chain carries TRBV12-3 or TRBV12-4 and TRBJ2-3; 7 bases agree with TRBD1. The V segment lost 6 bases and the J segment 4 bases; nucleotides outside the gene matches: 4. The CDR3 length is 13 residues. This chain's CDR3 is CASSVTGPDTQYF. Written as DNA, the CDR3 is TGTGCCAGCAGCGTGACAGGGCCAGATACGCAGTATTTT.

This clone was observed a single time. This rearrangement joins TRBV14 to TRBJ1-2; D unclear. The CDR3 loop spans 14 amino acids. Germline V CDR1 and CDR2: SGHDN, FVKESK. Between the trimmed V and J ends, which lost 3 bases and 1 base, there was a span of 9 bases. CDR3: CASSQYGSNYGYTF. As DNA, the CDR3 is TGTGCCAGCAGCCAGTATGGCAGTAACTATGGCTACACCTTC.

This sequence joins TRBV10-1 and TRBJ1-6; D not resolved. Germline V gene lookup returns CDR1 WNHNN and CDR2 SYGVQD (reference sequence). The germline V and J ends were trimmed by 3 bases and 5 bases, with 14 bases remaining between them. The CDR3 consists of 16 residues. The CDR3 loop is CASSENSPTDNSPLHF. The CDR3 region has the DNA TGCGCCAGCAGTGAAAACAGCCCGACGGATAATTCACCCCTCCACTTT.

The V and J genes are TRBV5-1 and TRBJ2-3; maybe TRBD1 (6 bases). CDR3 length: 15 residues. The V gene's germline CDR1 is SGHRS and CDR2 YFSETQ. V was clipped by 5 bases and J by 2 bases, with 15 bases between them. The CDR3 here is CASRNTGLPTDTQYF. The CDR3 DNA reads TGCGCCAGCAGGAACACAGGGTTGCCCACAGATACGCAGTATTTT.

The chain uses TRBV18 and TRBJ2-3; 7 bases map to TRBD2. The ends lost 6 bases at V and 0 bases at J; junction bases unmatched: 15. The germline gives CDR1 KGHSH, CDR2 LQKENI. The CDR3 loop spans 18 amino acids. The CDR3 spells CASSRPGGRMTSTDTQYF. CDR3 nucleotides: TGTGCCAGCTCGAGACCGGGGGGTCGGATGACTAGCACAGATACGCAGTATTTT.

The chain employs TRBV30 and TRBJ1-2, with no clear D. The CDR3 loop spans 12 amino acids. Per germline, CDR1 GTSNPN and CDR2 SVGIG (reference sequence). The V gene lost 0 bases and the J gene lost 5 bases, with 7 bases spanning the gap. The CDR3 region is CAWSVLDYGYTF. CDR3 sequence (DNA): TGTGCCTGGAGTGTACTAGATTATGGCTACACCTTC.

This chain uses TRBV10-2 with TRBJ2-3; TRBD2 agrees at 10 bases. In germline, CDR1 is WSHSY, CDR2 SAAADI. Trimming cost V 1 base and J 3 bases; bases outside gene matches: 1. CDR3 length: 15 residues. CDR3 loop: CASSELAGGTDTQYF. The CDR3 DNA follows: TGCGCCAGCAGTGAGTTAGCGGGGGGAACAGATACGCAGTATTTT.